This TCR beta chain was observed in a study of blood T cell repertoires in COVID-19. Study-level background: The United States, Italy and Spain were the sources of the acute and convalescent COVID-19 samples.

Trimming stripped 4 bases from V and 12 bases from J, with 19 bases between. This CDR3 is 14 amino acids long. CDR1 and CDR2 from the germline V gene are LNHDA and SQIVND (reference sequence). The repertoire was sequenced with immunoSEQ multiplex PCR; TCRdb's copy has only in-frame clones and lacks some. The sample yields 87,000 or so clones, roughly 88% seen once. Sequenced: peripheral blood. This clonotype originated in a man aged 18 to 30 with COVID-19, enrolled during active disease. This chain uses TRBV19 with TRBJ2-1, with a weak D call TRBD2 (6 bases). The CDR3 region is CASSKDTSSGRQFF. DNA of the CDR3: TGTGCCAGTAGTAAGGACACTAGTAGCGGACGGCAGTTCTTC.